The rows below give T cell receptor beta chains drawn from one sample of a study of OX40 agonist ivuxolimab in advanced cancers. Repertoires were generated with immunoSEQ multiplex PCR, while TCRdb's copy carries only in-frame clones and drops some. The sample includes 95,000 to 100,000 clones, 70% to 85% of them seen just once. The material sequenced was CD4+ or CD8+ T cells sorted from blood, taken in a trial of the OX40 agonist ivuxolimab. These TCRs come from an adult with an advanced solid tumor such as melanoma, head and neck, liver or kidney cancer. The CDR3 runs from the conserved cysteine through the conserved F or W. The order of the fields is V gene, clone size, D gene, J gene, CDR3 length, CDR3 protein, CDR3 DNA. D genes are given only for firm matches. The size of a clone is reported for some rows only, either as once, few or many, or as a class for expanded clones.

V: TRBV4-1
size: -
D: -
J: TRBJ2-7
length: 16
CDR3: CASSPTRGSSSYEQYF
DNA: TGCGCCAGCAGTCCGACCCGGGGCAGTAGCTCCTACGAGCAGTACTTC

V: TRBV7-2
size: -
D: TRBD2
J: TRBJ2-1
length: 17
CDR3: CASSILPGLAGVSEQFF
DNA: TGTGCCAGCAGCATCCTACCGGGACTAGCGGGAGTGAGTGAGCAGTTCTTC

V: TRBV5-4
size: few
D: -
J: TRBJ2-1
length: 16
CDR3: CASSAILGSSYNEQFF
DNA: TGTGCCAGCAGCGCCATTCTGGGGAGCTCCTACAATGAGCAGTTCTTC

V: TRBV5-1
size: -
D: -
J: TRBJ1-4
length: 16
CDR3: CASSETWSNGNEKLFF
DNA: TGCGCCAGCAGCGAAACTTGGAGTAACGGTAATGAAAAACTGTTTTTT

V: TRBV6-1
size: -
D: -
J: TRBJ1-1
length: 12
CDR3: CASQQMNTEAFF
DNA: TGTGCCAGCCAACAGATGAACACTGAAGCTTTCTTT

V: TRBV6-5
size: few
D: TRBD1
J: TRBJ1-6
length: 15
CDR3: CASSSRDRGLSPLHF
DNA: TGTGCCAGCAGTTCCCGCGACAGGGGGCTCTCACCCCTCCACTTT

V: TRBV29-1
size: -
D: -
J: TRBJ2-5
length: 13
CDR3: CSVEGSSRETQYF
DNA: TGCAGCGTTGAGGGATCGTCAAGGGAGACCCAGTACTTC

V: TRBV4-1
size: -
D: TRBD1
J: TRBJ2-3
length: 16
CDR3: CASSQGNRGRPDTQYF
DNA: TGCGCCAGCAGCCAAGGCAACAGGGGAAGACCAGATACGCAGTATTTT

V: TRBV11-3
size: -
D: TRBD1
J: TRBJ2-2
length: 14
CDR3: CASSGQGATGELFF
DNA: TGTGCCAGCAGCGGACAGGGTGCCACCGGGGAGCTGTTTTTT

V: TRBV5-1
size: -
D: TRBD2
J: TRBJ2-3
length: 17
CDR3: CASRDSLGLARKDTQYF
DNA: TGCGCCAGCAGAGACTCCCTGGGACTAGCGAGAAAGGATACGCAGTATTTT

V: TRBV28
size: -
D: TRBD1
J: TRBJ1-4
length: 16
CDR3: CASSQRGTGGKEKLFF
DNA: TGTGCCAGCAGTCAGCGCGGGACAGGGGGAAAAGAAAAACTGTTTTTT

V: TRBV18
size: -
D: -
J: TRBJ1-4
length: 15
CDR3: CASSPPGRGNEKLFF
DNA: TGTGCCAGCTCACCACCGGGGAGGGGCAACGAAAAACTGTTTTTT

V: TRBV15
size: few
D: -
J: TRBJ2-5
length: 15
CDR3: CATSRDFGDGMTQYF
DNA: TGTGCCACCAGCAGAGATTTCGGGGACGGAATGACCCAGTACTTC

V: TRBV7-2
size: -
D: -
J: TRBJ2-5
length: 16
CDR3: CASSLAGGARQETQYF
DNA: TGTGCCAGCAGCTTAGCAGGGGGGGCCCGACAAGAGACCCAGTACTTC

V: TRBV5-4
size: medium-sized
D: -
J: TRBJ2-7
length: 14
CDR3: CASSAKVGSYEQYF
DNA: TGTGCCAGCAGCGCTAAGGTAGGGAGCTACGAGCAGTACTTC

V: TRBV19
size: -
D: -
J: TRBJ1-2
length: 12
CDR3: CASHAWYYGYTF
DNA: TGTGCCAGCCATGCGTGGTACTATGGCTACACCTTC

V: TRBV15
size: -
D: -
J: TRBJ2-2
length: 14
CDR3: CATSTLSRTGELFF
DNA: TGTGCCACCAGCACCTTATCGAGGACCGGGGAGCTGTTTTTT

V: TRBV6-5
size: -
D: TRBD2
J: TRBJ2-2
length: 15
CDR3: CASSTGLAGAGELFF
DNA: TGTGCCAGCAGTACGGGACTAGCGGGAGCCGGGGAGCTGTTTTTT

V: TRBV9
size: -
D: TRBD1
J: TRBJ2-3
length: 15
CDR3: CASSEGQVSTDTQYF
DNA: TGTGCCAGCAGCGAGGGACAGGTTAGCACAGATACGCAGTATTTT

V: TRBV13
size: -
D: -
J: TRBJ2-6
length: 16
CDR3: CASSRGTVSGANVLTF
DNA: TGTGCCAGCAGTAGGGGGACGGTCTCTGGGGCCAACGTCCTGACTTTC

V: TRBV5-4
size: -
D: -
J: TRBJ2-5
length: 16
CDR3: CASSLAGGGLQETQYF
DNA: TGTGCCAGCAGCTTGGCTGGCGGGGGCCTCCAAGAGACCCAGTACTTC

V: TRBV7-9
size: -
D: -
J: TRBJ1-6
length: 15
CDR3: CASSLASSYNSPLHF
DNA: TGTGCCAGCAGCTTGGCAAGCTCCTATAATTCACCCCTCCACTTT

V: TRBV6-1
size: -
D: TRBD2
J: TRBJ2-7
length: 16
CDR3: CASSDLAGGASYEQYF
DNA: TGTGCCAGCAGTGACCTAGCGGGAGGGGCGTCCTACGAGCAGTACTTC

V: TRBV6-5
size: -
D: -
J: TRBJ1-1
length: 14
CDR3: CASSYSAANTEAFF
DNA: TGTGCCAGCAGTTACTCGGCGGCGAACACTGAAGCTTTCTTT

V: TRBV4-3
size: -
D: TRBD1
J: TRBJ1-2
length: 15
CDR3: CASGHRDRGGYGYTF
DNA: TGCGCCAGCGGCCACCGAGACAGGGGAGGGTATGGCTACACCTTC

V: TRBV4-3
size: -
D: TRBD2
J: TRBJ2-3
length: 18
CDR3: CASSQALAGVMFTDTQYF
DNA: TGCGCCAGCAGCCAAGCCCTGGCGGGGGTCATGTTCACAGATACGCAGTATTTT

V: TRBV2
size: many
D: TRBD2
J: TRBJ2-3
length: 15
CDR3: CASPPTSGGTDTQYF
DNA: TGTGCCAGCCCACCGACTAGCGGGGGAACAGATACGCAGTATTTT

V: TRBV28
size: -
D: TRBD1
J: TRBJ2-1
length: 12
CDR3: CASSSGTGEQFF
DNA: TGTGCCAGCAGTTCCGGGACAGGGGAGCAGTTCTTC

V: TRBV5-1
size: -
D: TRBD2
J: TRBJ2-7
length: 14
CDR3: CASSFSGNTYEQYF
DNA: TGCGCCAGCAGCTTTAGCGGGAACACCTACGAGCAGTACTTC

V: TRBV6-5
size: -
D: -
J: TRBJ2-2
length: 15
CDR3: CASSNTSPNTGELFF
DNA: TGTGCCAGCAGCAACACCTCGCCGAACACCGGGGAGCTGTTTTTT

V: TRBV7-2
size: -
D: -
J: TRBJ1-2
length: 15
CDR3: CASSFVSQTNYGYTF
DNA: TGTGCCAGCAGCTTTGTCAGCCAAACTAACTATGGCTACACCTTC

V: TRBV25-1
size: -
D: -
J: TRBJ1-2
length: 11
CDR3: CASSVFYGYTF
DNA: TGTGCCAGCAGTGTCTTTTATGGCTACACCTTC

V: TRBV7-9
size: -
D: -
J: TRBJ1-4
length: 15
CDR3: CASRATGATNEKLFF
DNA: TGTGCCAGCAGGGCTACAGGAGCAACTAATGAAAAACTGTTTTTT

V: TRBV4-2
size: -
D: TRBD2
J: TRBJ2-7
length: 16
CDR3: CASSQATSGFPYEQYF
DNA: TGTGCCAGCAGCCAAGCGACTAGCGGGTTCCCATACGAGCAGTACTTC

V: TRBV28
size: -
D: -
J: TRBJ1-6
length: 12
CDR3: CASSSWGTPLHF
DNA: TGTGCCAGCAGTTCTTGGGGGACACCCCTCCACTTT

V: TRBV18
size: -
D: -
J: TRBJ1-2
length: 14
CDR3: CASSPVTANYGYTF
DNA: TGTGCCAGCTCACCAGTGACCGCCAACTATGGCTACACCTTC

V: TRBV12-5
size: many
D: TRBD2
J: TRBJ2-7
length: 14
CDR3: CASGLAAGGYEQYF
DNA: TGTGCTAGTGGTTTGGCGGCGGGGGGCTACGAGCAGTACTTC

V: TRBV15
size: -
D: TRBD1
J: TRBJ1-5
length: 14
CDR3: CATSREQGNQPQHF
DNA: TGTGCCACCAGCAGAGAACAGGGGAATCAGCCCCAGCATTTT

V: TRBV7-3
size: -
D: -
J: TRBJ1-2
length: 15
CDR3: CASSLTSGDDYGYTF
DNA: TGTGCCAGCAGCTTAACTTCAGGCGACGACTATGGCTACACCTTC

V: TRBV19
size: -
D: TRBD1
J: TRBJ2-7
length: 15
CDR3: CASSIEGGQGREQYF
DNA: TGTGCCAGTAGTATAGAGGGGGGACAGGGACGCGAGCAGTACTTC

V: TRBV11-3
size: once
D: -
J: TRBJ2-2
length: 17
CDR3: CASSAHLEVNRPGELFF
DNA: TGTGCCAGCAGCGCCCACCTAGAGGTAAATCGCCCCGGGGAGCTGTTTTTT